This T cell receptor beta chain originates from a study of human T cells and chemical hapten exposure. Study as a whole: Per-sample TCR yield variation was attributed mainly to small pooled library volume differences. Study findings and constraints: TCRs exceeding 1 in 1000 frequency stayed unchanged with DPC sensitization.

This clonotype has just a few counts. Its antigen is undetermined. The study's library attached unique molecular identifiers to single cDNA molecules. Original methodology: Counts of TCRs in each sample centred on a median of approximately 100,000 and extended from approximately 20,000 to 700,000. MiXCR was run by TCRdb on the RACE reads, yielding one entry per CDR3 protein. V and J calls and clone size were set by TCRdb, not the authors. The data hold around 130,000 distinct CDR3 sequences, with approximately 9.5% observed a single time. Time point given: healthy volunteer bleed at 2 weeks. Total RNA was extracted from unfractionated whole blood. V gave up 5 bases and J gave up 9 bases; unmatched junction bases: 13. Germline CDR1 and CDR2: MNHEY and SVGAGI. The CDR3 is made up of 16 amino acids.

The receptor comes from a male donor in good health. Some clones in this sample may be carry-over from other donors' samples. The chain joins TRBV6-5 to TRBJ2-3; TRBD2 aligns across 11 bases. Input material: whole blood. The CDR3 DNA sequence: TGTGCCAGCAGTCACGCACTAGCGGGGGCCCCGGGGACGCAGTATTTT. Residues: CASSHALAGAPGTQYF.